This T cell receptor (beta chain) was sequenced during a study of OX40 agonist ivuxolimab in advanced cancers. Assay: immunoSEQ multiplex PCR; the TCRdb copy retains only in-frame clones and omits some. The top ten clones hold about an eighth of a sample with around 44,000 clones, roughly 86% of them seen once. Per germline, CDR1 LGHNT and CDR2 FRNRAP. This CDR3 spans 17 amino acids. V was shortened by 0 bases and J by 1 base, with 12 bases between the two germline ends. The V gene is TRBV12-5, the J gene TRBJ2-2, with a tentative D call TRBD2 (6 bases). This clonotype was sampled from an adult with an advanced solid tumor such as melanoma, head and neck, liver or kidney cancer. Source: CD4+ or CD8+ T cells sorted from blood, taken in a trial of the OX40 agonist ivuxolimab. CDR3 amino acids: CASGLVAGELNTGELFF. The CDR3 DNA reads TGTGCTAGTGGTTTGGTAGCGGGTGAACTGAACACCGGGGAGCTGTTTTTT.